The 10 T cell receptor beta chains in this list originate from one sample, sequenced in a study of shared T cell receptors in the human thymus. Here immunoSEQ multiplex PCR was the method, and the copy in TCRdb shows in-frame clones only, minus some. This repertoire shows over 650,000 clones, around 87% found once; its top ten account for roughly 0.0089%. This sample also belongs to another study, concerning human thymus T cells.

What was sequenced was thymocytes. These receptors were obtained from a boy under two years old with a congenital heart defect.

The rearrangement uses TRBV4-3 and TRBJ2-1; 7 bases are shared with TRBD2. Germline trimming cut 0 bases from V and 5 bases from J; bases unmatched to any gene: 7. The length of the CDR3 is 16 residues. From germline, CDR1 is LGHNA and CDR2 YSLEER. CDR3 residues: CASSQDRGGSDNEQFF. The CDR3 coding sequence is TGCGCCAGCAGCCAAGATAGAGGCGGGAGCGACAATGAGCAGTTCTTC.

The genes are TRBV19 and TRBJ1-4; 9 nucleotides line up with TRBD1. The V gene's germline CDR1 is LNHDA and CDR2 SQIVND (reference sequence). This CDR3 region has 14 residues. Unmatched junction bases numbered 4, after V lost 4 bases and J lost 7 bases. The chain's CDR3 is CASSTDRGSEKLFF. The CDR3 DNA reads as TGTGCCAGTAGTACTGACAGGGGGAGTGAAAAACTGTTTTTT.

This clone showed up just a few times. The chain links TRBV5-6 to TRBJ2-3; possibly TRBD1 for D (6 bases). The CDR3 has 16 amino acids. The ends were cut back, 3 bases at V and 8 bases at J, with 22 bases in the middle. Germline CDR1 SGHDT, CDR2 YYEEEE. The CDR3 reads CASSSPKDRLPATQYF. The CDR3 DNA reads as TGTGCCAGCAGCTCACCCAAGGACAGACTTCCAGCTACGCAGTATTTT.

The chain has TRBV15 and TRBJ2-3; TRBD2 agrees at 8 bases. Germline V CDR1 and CDR2: LNHNV, YYDKDF (reference sequence). The CDR3 covers 16 residues. V dropped 0 bases and J dropped 7; count of bases not matched to a gene: 9. CDR3 sequence reads: CATSRDLRPSGYTQYF. Here the CDR3 DNA reads TGTGCCACCAGCAGAGATCTAAGGCCTAGCGGGTATACGCAGTATTTT.

This chain uses TRBV10-3 with TRBJ1-3; 7 nucleotides line up with TRBD1. The CDR3 sequence is 16 residues long. CDR1 and CDR2 from the germline V gene are ENHRY and SYGVKD. Trimming removed 6 bases from V and 2 bases from J; junction bases left unmatched: 10. CDR3 nucleotide sequence: TGTGCCATCAGAGACCCACCAGGGGGAACTGGAAACACCATATATTTT. Protein sequence: CAIRDPPGGTGNTIYF.

The chain couples TRBV5-1 to TRBJ2-1, with TRBD1 matching over 7 bases. The V gene's germline CDR1 is SGHRS and CDR2 YFSETQ. CDR3 length equals 15 residues. The junction had 12 bases not matched to a gene; V was cut back by 5 bases and J by 7 bases. The DNA for the CDR3 is TGCGCCAGCAGTCTGACGCAAAGGGGGCAAAATGAGCAGTTCTTC. This codes for CASSLTQRGQNEQFF.

The rearrangement uses TRBV12-5 and TRBJ1-3, with D perhaps matching TRBD1 (5 bases). The V end was cut by 6 bases, the J end by 0 bases, with 9 bases between. The CDR3 covers 14 residues. The germline V gene encodes CDR1 LGHNT and CDR2 FRNRAP. The CDR3 coding sequence is TGTGCTAGTGGCCCAGGGTACTCTGGAAACACCATATATTTT. Its protein product is CASGPGYSGNTIYF.

V gene TRBV6-5 combines with J gene TRBJ2-7; D might be TRBD1 (5 bases). V lost 6 bases, J lost 11 bases, and 23 bases lay in between. The germline V gene encodes CDR1 MNHEY and CDR2 SVGAGI. The CDR3 is 14 amino acids. CDR3 DNA sequence: TGTGCCAGCAGCCGAGGACCAGGGAAATTTCGGGAGTACTTC. Translated, it gives CASSRGPGKFREYF.

The V gene is TRBV28, the J gene TRBJ2-7, with D perhaps TRBD1 (6 bases). The CDR3 has 19 amino acids. CDR1 is MDHEN and CDR2 is SYDVKM in the germline V gene. V lost 6 bases and J 9 bases, leaving 36 bases between the germline ends. The CDR3 region has the DNA TGTGCCAGCAGGGTAAACAGGGTACAATACTTAACCAACGAGAGGGCGCAGTACTTC. Protein product: CASRVNRVQYLTNERAQYF. Full variable domain (remainder filled in from reference TRBV28 and TRBJ2-7): DVKVTQSSRYLVKRTGEKVFLECVQDMDHENMFWYRQDPGLGLRLIYFSYDVKMKEKGDIPEGYSVSREKKERFSLILESASTNQTSMYLCASRVNRVQYLTNERAQYFGPGTRLTVT.

The chain uses TRBV6-5 and TRBJ1-2; TRBD1 aligns across 8 bases. The CDR3 sequence is 15 residues long. Per the germline V gene, CDR1 is MNHEY and CDR2 is SVGAGI. V shed 5 bases, J shed 1 base, and the junction held 6 bases outside the gene matches. DNA of the CDR3: TGTGCCAGCAGTCTACAGGGGGGACATAACTATGGCTACACCTTC. It yields the protein CASSLQGGHNYGYTF.